The rows below give T cell receptor beta chains drawn from one sample of a study of blood T cells in healthy people across ages. TCRdb fed the 5' RACE reads into MiXCR, producing one record per CDR3 protein. This sample yields around 1,500,000 distinct CDR3 sequences, of which roughly 40% are seen a single time; 7.9% belongs to the top ten. Sequenced material: blood. The source of these receptors is a woman between 18 and 29 years old in good health. Each CDR3 is given with its conserved first and last residue. The order of the fields is clone size, V gene, J gene, D gene, CDR3 protein, CDR3 DNA. D genes are given only for firm matches. Clone size is given for some rows only: seen once, a few or many times, or a class if the clone is expanded.

abundance: NA; v_gene: TRBV5-5; j_gene: TRBJ1-4; d_gene: NA; CDR3aa: CASSSRDKNEKLFF; CDR3nt: TGTGCCAGCAGCTCCCGGGATAAGAATGAAAAACTGTTTTTT
abundance: NA; v_gene: TRBV6-2/TRBV6-3; j_gene: TRBJ2-1; d_gene: TRBD2; CDR3aa: CASSYPLAGGAHEQFF; CDR3nt: TGTGCCAGCAGTTATCCTCTAGCGGGAGGGGCCCATGAGCAGTTCTTC
abundance: once; v_gene: TRBV5-1; j_gene: TRBJ2-1; d_gene: TRBD2; CDR3aa: CASSLAGEKNGQFF; CDR3nt: TGCGCCAGCAGCTTAGCGGGAGAAAAAAATGGGCAGTTCTTC
abundance: NA; v_gene: TRBV20-1; j_gene: TRBJ1-2; d_gene: NA; CDR3aa: CSAHKGSIHGYTF; CDR3nt: TGCAGTGCCCACAAGGGGAGTATCCATGGCTACACCTTC
abundance: NA; v_gene: TRBV11-3; j_gene: TRBJ2-1; d_gene: NA; CDR3aa: CASSLDGGLLNEQFF; CDR3nt: TGTGCCAGCAGCTTAGATGGAGGGCTACTCAATGAGCAGTTCTTC
abundance: NA; v_gene: TRBV20-1; j_gene: TRBJ2-7; d_gene: NA; CDR3aa: CSALGLNSYNEQYF; CDR3nt: TGCAGTGCCCTGGGACTTAACTCCTACAATGAGCAGTACTTC
abundance: NA; v_gene: TRBV11-2; j_gene: TRBJ2-6; d_gene: NA; CDR3aa: CASTTFWAGANVLTF; CDR3nt: TGTGCCAGCACCACATTTTGGGCTGGGGCCAACGTCCTGACTTTC
abundance: NA; v_gene: TRBV6-5; j_gene: TRBJ1-2; d_gene: NA; CDR3aa: CASSFGGGGRNYGYTF; CDR3nt: TGTGCCAGCAGTTTTGGTGGGGGAGGACGTAACTATGGCTACACCTTC
abundance: NA; v_gene: TRBV7-6; j_gene: TRBJ2-1; d_gene: NA; CDR3aa: CASSLASVNNEQFF; CDR3nt: TGTGCCAGCAGCTTAGCCTCAGTCAACAATGAGCAGTTCTTC
abundance: few; v_gene: TRBV5-1; j_gene: TRBJ1-6; d_gene: NA; CDR3aa: CASSTGSFSPLHF; CDR3nt: TGCGCCAGCAGCACCGGGTCTTTTTCACCCCTCCACTTT